The 25 T cell receptor beta chains in this list originate from one sample, sequenced in a study of CD8+ T cells in alopecia areata. Extraction and reverse transcription of RNA yielded cDNA as the sequencing template. Sequencing was performed with immunoSEQ multiplex PCR; in TCRdb, only in-frame clones are kept and a portion is missing. The table has about 200,000 clones, roughly 56% seen once. Sequencing input: CD8+ T cells sorted from blood. Receptors originate from a human donor in good health.

J is TRBJ2-1 and V is TRBV14; 7 nucleotides line up with TRBD1. CDR1 and CDR2 from the germline V gene are SGHDN and FVKESK. This CDR3 spans 15 amino acids. V shed 4 bases and J 6 bases; nucleotides not matched to a gene: 9. CDR3 residues: CASSLYRGSGNEQFF. As DNA, the CDR3 is TGTGCCAGCAGCCTCTACAGGGGTTCGGGCAATGAGCAGTTCTTC.

The rearrangement joins TRBV5-6 to TRBJ1-1; the D is unclear. Germline lookup yields CDR1 SGHDT and CDR2 YYEEEE. V lost 3 bases and J 1 base, leaving 13 bases between the germline ends. This CDR3 spans 15 amino acids. The CDR3 loop reads CASSSAGLPNTEAFF. Written as DNA, the CDR3 is TGTGCCAGCAGCTCGGCTGGACTGCCGAACACTGAAGCTTTCTTT.

V is TRBV4-1 and J is TRBJ2-6; 11 nucleotides match TRBD1. Germline V gene data show CDR1 as MGHRA and CDR2 as YSYEKL. V lost 1 base, J lost 3 bases, and 5 bases stayed unmatched. This CDR3 contains 18 residues. The CDR3 bases are TGCGCCAGCAGCCAAGGCGGACAGGGGGCAGGTGGGGCCAACGTCCTGACTTTC. Protein product: CASSQGGQGAGGANVLTF.

This clone was found a few times. This chain connects TRBV7-8 to TRBJ2-3; D is uncertain. The germline gives CDR1 SGHVS, CDR2 FQNEAQ. Trimming stripped 6 bases from V and 0 bases from J, with 4 bases between. The CDR3 consists of 12 residues. This CDR3 reads CASSPSTDTQYF. CDR3 nucleotides: TGTGCCAGCAGTCCAAGCACAGATACGCAGTATTTT.

This clone has only one observation. The chain joins TRBV29-1 to TRBJ2-2, with a tentative D call TRBD1 (6 bases). V dropped 7 bases and J dropped 1 base, with 19 bases sitting between them. Germline V gene lookup returns CDR1 SQVTM and CDR2 ANQGSEA. The CDR3 contains 16 residues. The CDR3, as DNA: TGCAGCGCTTTGACAGGAGCTAGAGGGAACACCGGGGAGCTGTTTTTT. It yields the protein CSALTGARGNTGELFF.

V and J are TRBV5-4 and TRBJ1-1; D is possibly TRBD1 (6 bases). The germline V gene encodes CDR1 SGHNT and CDR2 YYREEE (reference sequence). Trimming cost V 0 bases and J 11 bases, with 11 bases left between them. The CDR3 consists of 12 residues. CDR3 region: CASSLDRAMAFF. CDR3 sequence (DNA): TGTGCCAGCAGCTTGGACAGGGCGATGGCTTTCTTT. Using reference TRBV5-4 and TRBJ1-1 for the parts outside the CDR3, the full variable domain is ETGVTQSPTHLIKTRGQQVTLRCSSQSGHNTVSWYQQALGQGPQFIFQYYREEENGRGNFPPRFSGLQFPNYSSELNVNALELDDSALYLCASSLDRAMAFFGQGTRLTVV.

The CDR3 DNA reads as TGTGCCAGCCGAACAGGGTCTGCTTACGAGCAGTACTTC. Encoded protein: CASRTGSAYEQYF. This sequence joins TRBV2 and TRBJ2-7; TRBD1 might be the D (6 bases). Germline CDR1 is SNHLY and CDR2 is FYNNEI. The CDR3 runs to 13 residues. Trimming cost V 8 bases and J 4 bases, with 15 bases left between them. The full variable domain, completed using reference TRBV2 and TRBJ2-7, is EPEVTQTPSHQVTQMGQEVILRCVPISNHLYFYWYRQILGQKVEFLVSFYNNEISEKSEIFDDQFSVERPDGSNFTLKIRSTKLEDSAMYFCASRTGSAYEQYFGPGTRLTVT.

V gene TRBV10-2 combines with J gene TRBJ2-7; no clear D gene. Germline V lookup: CDR1 WSHSY, CDR2 SAAADI. The V end lost 2 bases, the J end lost 4 bases, and 3 bases lay between the germline ends. The CDR3 sequence is 11 residues long. The CDR3 loop is CASSEEYEQYF. The CDR3 DNA is TGCGCCAGCAGTGAGGAGTACGAGCAGTACTTC.

This clone occurred a few times. The chain is built from TRBV29-1 and TRBJ2-7; a weak D match, TRBD1 (6 bases). The V end lost 2 bases, the J end lost 3 bases, and 11 bases lay between the germline ends. The germline gives CDR1 SQVTM, CDR2 ANQGSEA. CDR3 size: 13 residues. CDR3 protein: CSVEYKGDYEQYF. DNA for the CDR3: TGCAGCGTTGAATACAAGGGGGACTACGAGCAGTACTTC.

This clone came up a few times. V gene TRBV23-1 combines with J gene TRBJ2-7, with D possibly being TRBD2 (5 bases). TRBV23-1 is sorted into the ORF group, with uncertain function. Trimming pared 3 bases from V and 3 bases from J, leaving 18 bases between. The CDR3 runs to 16 residues. CDR3 residues: CASSQHGGRVSYEQYF. The CDR3 region has the DNA TGCGCCAGCAGTCAGCACGGTGGGCGGGTCAGCTACGAGCAGTACTTC.

There are a few counts of this clone. The V and J genes are TRBV5-5 and TRBJ1-5; D gene uncertain. The CDR3 covers 16 residues. Germline CDR1 reads SGHKS; CDR2 reads YYEKEE (reference sequence). Trimming took 1 base from V and 1 from J, leaving 12 bases between them. CDR3 sequence: CASSLKASRSNQPQHF. In nucleotides, the CDR3 is TGTGCCAGCAGCTTGAAGGCGTCGAGAAGCAATCAGCCCCAGCATTTT. Using reference TRBV5-5 and TRBJ1-5 for the parts outside the CDR3, the full variable domain is DAGVTQSPTHLIKTRGQQVTLRCSPISGHKSVSWYQQVLGQGPQFIFQYYEKEERGRGNFPDRFSARQFPNYSSELNVNALLLGDSALYLCASSLKASRSNQPQHFGDGTRLSIL.

This clone was counted between two and nine times. The chain uses TRBV7-9 and TRBJ1-1; 11 nucleotides align to TRBD1. Germline V gives CDR1 SEHNR, CDR2 FQNEAQ (reference sequence). The junction had 3 bases not matched to a gene; V was cut back by 4 bases and J by 2 bases. The CDR3 length is 15 residues. The CDR3 nucleotides are TGTGCCAGCAGCTCGGACAGGGGGCCAAACACTGAAGCTTTCTTT. This gives the protein CASSSDRGPNTEAFF. Variable domain in full (rest from reference TRBV7-9 and TRBJ1-1): DTGVSQNPRHKITKRGQNVTFRCDPISEHNRLYWYRQTLGQGPEFLTYFQNEAQLEKSRLLSDRFSAERPKGSFSTLEIQRTEQGDSAMYLCASSSDRGPNTEAFFGQGTRLTVV.

This clone has only a few counts. This chain joins TRBV5-4 and TRBJ2-5, with TRBD2 matching over 7 bases. The V and J ends lost 4 bases and 5 bases, in that order; junction bases with no gene match: 14. The CDR3 loop spans 16 amino acids. Looked up from germline, CDR1 is SGHNT and CDR2 is YYREEE (reference sequence). The CDR3 DNA is TGTGCCAGCAGCCCACAAAGGGCGGGAGAGTGGGAGACCCAGTACTTC. Protein sequence: CASSPQRAGEWETQYF.

The chain carries TRBV27 and TRBJ2-5; the match to TRBD2 covers 8 bases. CDR1 is MNHEY and CDR2 is SMNVEV in the germline V gene (reference sequence). V dropped 5 bases and J dropped 4; count of bases not matched to a gene: 6. The CDR3 sequence is 14 residues long. The CDR3 bases are TGTGCCAGCAGTCCCAGCAGCGGGGGAGAGACCCAGTACTTC. This sequence encodes CASSPSSGGETQYF.

This clone was recorded a few times. V and J are TRBV5-1 and TRBJ2-1; D possibly uses TRBD1 or TRBD2 (5 bases each). Germline V CDR1 and CDR2: SGHRS, YFSETQ. V was trimmed by 2 bases and J by 1 base, leaving 10 bases between them. This CDR3 has 15 residues. The CDR3 loop is CASSFGDGSYNEQFF. CDR3 sequence (DNA): TGCGCCAGCAGCTTCGGGGACGGGTCCTACAATGAGCAGTTCTTC.

This clone has only a few counts. V is TRBV4-1 and J is TRBJ1-4, with unresolved D. Germline V CDR1 and CDR2: MGHRA, YSYEKL. V lost 0 bases, J lost 0 bases, and 8 bases lay in between. This CDR3 comprises 16 residues. The CDR3 is CASSQDRAATNEKLFF. The CDR3 DNA is TGCGCCAGCAGCCAAGATAGGGCTGCAACTAATGAAAAACTGTTTTTT.

This clone has only a few counts. The chain carries TRBV27 and TRBJ1-3, with D hard to call. The germline V gene encodes CDR1 MNHEY and CDR2 SMNVEV (reference sequence). This CDR3 comprises 15 residues. Trimming took 3 bases from V and 0 from J, leaving 9 bases between them. CDR3 bases: TGTGCCAGCAGTTTTGCATTCAACTCTGGAAACACCATATATTTT. It yields the protein CASSFAFNSGNTIYF.

This clone was counted only a few times. The chain combines TRBV27 with TRBJ1-2; the D gene is possibly TRBD1 (6 bases). CDR1 and CDR2 (germline): MNHEY, SMNVEV (reference sequence). V was cut by 2 bases and J by 4 bases, with 14 bases left in between. This CDR3 has 15 amino acids. The chain's CDR3 is CASSLVPDSLYGYTF. DNA of the CDR3: TGTGCCAGCAGTTTAGTTCCGGACAGCCTCTATGGCTACACCTTC.

This chain links TRBV5-4 with TRBJ1-1, with TRBD1 matching over 7 bases. Trimming cost V 0 bases and J 0 bases; bases outside gene matches: 2. CDR1 and CDR2 (germline): SGHNT, YYREEE (reference sequence). The CDR3 is made up of 15 amino acids. CDR3 residues: CASSLVTGLNTEAFF. For the CDR3, the DNA is TGTGCCAGCAGCTTGGTGACAGGGCTGAACACTGAAGCTTTCTTT. Combining the CDR3 with reference TRBV5-4 and TRBJ1-1 gives the whole variable domain ETGVTQSPTHLIKTRGQQVTLRCSSQSGHNTVSWYQQALGQGPQFIFQYYREEENGRGNFPPRFSGLQFPNYSSELNVNALELDDSALYLCASSLVTGLNTEAFFGQGTRLTVV.

This clone showed up just a few times. V gene TRBV6-1 combines with J gene TRBJ1-5; D ambiguous. Germline loops: CDR1 MNHNS, CDR2 SASEGT. The CDR3 is 15 amino acids. V was clipped by 1 base and J by 3 bases, with 10 bases between them. The DNA for the CDR3 is TGTGCCAGCAGTGAAGAGGGCGCGTTCAATCAGCCCCAGCATTTT. Its protein product is CASSEEGAFNQPQHF.

Worth noting for this clone: The sample contains more than one DNA sequence encoding this CDR3. V and J are TRBV9 and TRBJ2-2; D is unresolved. The V end was cut by 2 bases, the J end by 7 bases, with 3 bases between. There are 11 residues in the CDR3. Germline CDR1 SGDLS, CDR2 YYNGEE. The CDR3 DNA reads TGTGCCAGCAGCGTTAACGGGGAGCTGTTTTTT. Protein: CASSVNGELFF.

V gene TRBV27 combines with J gene TRBJ2-7; maybe TRBD2 (6 bases). The CDR3 runs to 14 residues. V lost 3 bases, J lost 0 bases, and 9 bases lay in between. Germline V lookup: CDR1 MNHEY, CDR2 SMNVEV (reference sequence). The CDR3 sequence is CASSLRGFSYEQYF. The CDR3, as DNA: TGTGCCAGCAGTTTGCGGGGCTTCTCCTACGAGCAGTACTTC.

The rearrangement links TRBV29-1 to TRBJ2-4; D is possibly TRBD1 (6 bases). The CDR3 contains 16 residues. In germline, CDR1 is SQVTM, CDR2 ANQGSEA. Between the trimmed V and J ends, which lost 7 bases and 0 bases, there was a span of 19 bases. Here the CDR3 DNA reads TGCAGCGCCCTGTCCGTGGACAGTTTAGCCAAAAACATTCAGTACTTC. Amino acids: CSALSVDSLAKNIQYF.

This sequence joins TRBV7-8 and TRBJ1-2; D is unresolved. Trimming removed 0 bases at V and 4 bases at J, with 12 bases between. Germline lookup yields CDR1 SGHVS and CDR2 FQNEAQ. The CDR3 has 15 amino acids. CDR3 DNA: TGTGCCAGCAGCTTAGCGTCAGGCGTAGCCTATGGCTACACCTTC. Translated: CASSLASGVAYGYTF.

The chain employs TRBV11-2 and TRBJ2-5; possibly TRBD2 for D (5 bases). The CDR3 sequence is 12 residues long. With 6 bases removed from V and 2 bases from J, the gap between germline ends came to 7 bases. Per the germline V gene, CDR1 is SGHAT and CDR2 is FQNNGV. CDR3 in DNA: TGTGCCAGCAGTCAGCGGCAAGAGACCCAGTACTTC. It is translated as CASSQRQETQYF. The full variable domain, in which reference TRBV11-2 and TRBJ2-5 provide the parts outside the CDR3, is EAGVAQSPRYKIIEKRQSVAFWCNPISGHATLYWYQQILGQGPKLLIQFQNNGVVDDSQLPKDRFSAERLKGVDSTLKIQPAKLEDSAVYLCASSQRQETQYFGPGTRLLVL.